This record covers a single T cell receptor beta chain. Its specificity is not known. These data belong to a study of OX40 agonist ivuxolimab in advanced cancers. Overall study: Every 2 weeks, patients received ivuxolimab intravenously, dosed at 0.01 to 10 mg/kg.

Trimming took off 0 bases at V and 9 bases at J, with 6 bases between the two ends. This CDR3 is 12 amino acids long. General observations from the study: Among some nonresponders, normalized T-cell clonal expansion was also low. Still undetermined is the antigen specificity of the expanded peripheral T cells. Circulating CD4+ and CD8+ T cells showed clonal expansion by week 6 at 0.1 to 3.0 mg/kg.

Sequencing was performed with immunoSEQ multiplex PCR; in TCRdb, only in-frame clones are kept and a portion is missing. The sample lists roughly 37,000 clones, roughly 69% seen once, with roughly 20% in the top ten. Sequencing used CD4+ or CD8+ T cells sorted from blood, obtained in a trial of the OX40 agonist ivuxolimab. The receptor's source is an adult with an advanced solid tumor such as melanoma, head and neck, liver or kidney cancer. The chain employs TRBV23-1 and TRBJ2-1; unclear D gene. TRBV23-1 is an ORF, with its function uncertain. CDR3 in DNA: TGCGCCAGCAGTCAATCCTCGGGTGAGCAGTTCTTC. Translated: CASSQSSGEQFF.